This T cell receptor beta chain was documented in a study of CD8+ T cells in alopecia areata. Findings of the study overall: For lesional scalp, especially alopecia totalis/universalis, clonality was higher than in normal scalp. Expanded CD8+ clones among the top 100, as well as scalp clonality, were significantly decreased by tofacitinib. During tofacitinib treatment, many expanded lesional clones remained in scalp and blood.

CDR1 and CDR2 (germline): SNHLY, FYNNEI. CDR3 size: 17 residues. The V gene end was trimmed by 1 base and the J gene end by 0 bases; junction bases not matched to a gene: 8. Once RNA had been extracted, it was reverse transcribed into cDNA to act as the sequencing template. Profiled with immunoSEQ multiplex PCR; TCRdb holds only in-frame clones, not every one. This table has approximately 190,000 clones, nearly 60% appearing once. Indicated treatment: oral pan-JAK inhibitor, 5-10 mg twice daily. Alopecia areata patients provided lesional scalp punch biopsies and peripheral blood, both collected for the study. For this clone: Its antigen is as yet unknown.

Sequencing was performed on CD4+ T cells sorted from blood, taken at week 24, from a patient treated with tofacitinib. The receptor's source is a human donor with alopecia areata. The gene calls are TRBV2 and TRBJ2-7; 8 nucleotides agree with TRBD1. CDR3 protein: CASSEGLGDRSSYEQYF. The CDR3 DNA reads TGTGCCAGCAGTGAAGGCCTCGGGGACAGGTCCTCCTACGAGCAGTACTTC. Based on the CDR3 plus reference TRBV2 and TRBJ2-7, the full variable domain is EPEVTQTPSHQVTQMGQEVILRCVPISNHLYFYWYRQILGQKVEFLVSFYNNEISEKSEIFDDQFSVERPDGSNFTLKIRSTKLEDSAMYFCASSEGLGDRSSYEQYFGPGTRLTVT.